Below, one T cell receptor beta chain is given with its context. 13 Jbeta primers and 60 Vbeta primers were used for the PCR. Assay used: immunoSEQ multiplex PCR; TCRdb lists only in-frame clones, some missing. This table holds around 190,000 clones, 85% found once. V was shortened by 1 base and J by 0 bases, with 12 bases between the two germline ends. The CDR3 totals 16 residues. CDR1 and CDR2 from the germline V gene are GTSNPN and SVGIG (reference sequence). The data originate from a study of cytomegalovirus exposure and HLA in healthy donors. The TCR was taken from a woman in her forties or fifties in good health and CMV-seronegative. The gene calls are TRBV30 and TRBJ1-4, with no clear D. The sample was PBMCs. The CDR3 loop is CAWSGDKVATNEKLFF. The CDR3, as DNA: TGTGCCTGGAGTGGAGACAAAGTTGCAACTAATGAAAAACTGTTTTTT.